This TCR beta chain was identified during a study of T-cell reconstitution after alpha-beta-depleted transplantation in children. This clonotype has a count of ten or more. Preparation of the TCRbeta library was carried out with unique molecular identifiers. TCRdb ran MiXCR on the PCR reads and lists one entry per CDR3 protein. The sample carries some 200,000 distinct CDR3 sequences, less than 15% recorded once. The sample consisted of PBMCs from the stem cell graft donor, taken from the stem cell graft. The sequence derives from a human donor who donated a stem cell graft to a child with acute lymphoblastic leukemia.

CDR3 loop: CASSLRGVTYNEQFF. Here the CDR3 DNA reads TGCGCCAGCAGCTTGAGGGGGGTAACCTACAATGAGCAGTTCTTC. The genes are TRBV5-1 and TRBJ2-1; the D call may be TRBD1 or TRBD2 (6 bases each). Trimming stripped 1 base from V and 2 bases from J, with 10 bases between. The length of the CDR3 is 15 residues. Per the germline V gene, CDR1 is SGHRS and CDR2 is YFSETQ. Full variable domain (missing parts from reference TRBV5-1 and TRBJ2-1): KAGVTQTPRYLIKTRGQQVTLSCSPISGHRSVSWYQQTPGQGLQFLFEYFSETQRNKGNFPGRFSGRQFSNSRSEMNVSTLELGDSALYLCASSLRGVTYNEQFFGPGTRLTVL.